Following are 5 T cell receptor beta chains from one sample sequenced in a study of control samples from healthy donors and cancer patients. Generated by immunoSEQ multiplex PCR, the TCRdb table keeps only in-frame clones and is missing some. The data show 100,000 to 150,000 clones, 85% to 95% seen once. The sequencing input was blood. The receptors come from a man aged 18-30 years in good health.

The rearrangement links TRBV21-1 to TRBJ1-5. TRBV21-1 is termed a pseudogene. This CDR3 spans 16 amino acids. CDR3 sequence reads: CASSKSCGNSNQPQHF. In nucleotides, the CDR3 is TGTGCCAGCAGCAAATCATGTGGAAATAGCAATCAGCCCCAGCATTTT.

V and J are TRBV11-2 and TRBJ1-2, with TRBD1 matching over 8 bases. CDR3 length: 15 residues. V was clipped by 0 bases and J by 4 bases; unmatched bases: 4. From germline, CDR1 is SGHAT and CDR2 FQNNGV. As DNA, the CDR3 is TGTGCCAGCAGCTTAGACGGACAGGGAAGCTATGGCTACACCTTC. Its translation: CASSLDGQGSYGYTF.

This chain connects TRBV20-1 to TRBJ2-7, with 7 bases that match TRBD1. This CDR3 has 11 residues. Per germline, CDR1 DFQATT and CDR2 SNEGSKA (reference sequence). Trimming at V came to 6 bases and at J to 6 bases, leaving 5 bases not matched to a gene. The CDR3 DNA follows: TGCAGTGCGCAACAGGGGACCGAGCAGTACTTC. Translated: CSAQQGTEQYF.

V and J are TRBV30 and TRBJ2-3; D possibly corresponds to TRBD2 (5 bases). V lost 4 bases, J lost 2 bases, and 16 bases lay in between. CDR3 length: 15 residues. The germline gives CDR1 GTSNPN, CDR2 SVGIG (reference sequence). The CDR3 loop is CAWNTGRLDTDTQYF. CDR3 DNA: TGTGCCTGGAATACGGGAAGGCTGGACACAGATACGCAGTATTTT. The whole variable domain, filled in from reference TRBV30 and TRBJ2-3, reads SQTIHQWPATLVQPVGSPLSLECTVEGTSNPNLYWYRQAAGRGLQLLFYSVGIGQISSEVPQNLSASRPQDRQFILSSKKLLLSDSGFYLCAWNTGRLDTDTQYFGPGTRLTVL.

This clone has a single count. V usage is TRBV27 and J usage is TRBJ1-2; TRBD1 might be the D (6 bases). From germline, CDR1 is MNHEY and CDR2 SMNVEV (reference sequence). CDR3 length equals 14 residues. V lost 5 bases to trimming and J lost 6 bases, with 16 bases between them. CDR3: CASSPPGGQNGYTF. As DNA, the CDR3 is TGTGCCAGCAGTCCCCCGGGGGGCCAGAATGGCTACACCTTC.